Following are 23 T cell receptor beta chains from one sample sequenced in a study of shared clonotypes between healthy human individuals. The assay was immunoSEQ multiplex PCR, and TCRdb's table has in-frame clones only and misses some. The sample lists around 1.4 million clones, less than 99% occurring once. The sample consisted of naive CD4+ T cells sorted from blood. Stated subset: CD45RA+ positively selected. The receptor set was obtained from a man aged 25-40 years in good health.

The genes are TRBV19 and TRBJ1-2, with D perhaps matching TRBD1 (5 bases). CDR1 LNHDA and CDR2 SQIVND come from the germline V gene (reference sequence). CDR3 length equals 15 residues. Trimming took 4 bases from V and 0 from J, leaving 12 bases between them. CDR3 amino acids: CASSTERGANYGYTF. CDR3 bases: TGTGCCAGTAGTACTGAAAGGGGTGCTAACTATGGCTACACCTTC.

This clone has just one count. This rearrangement joins TRBV5-5 to TRBJ2-5, with D perhaps matching TRBD1 (6 bases). Germline assignment: CDR1 SGHKS and CDR2 YYEKEE (reference sequence). The length of the CDR3 is 11 residues. The ends were cut back, 6 bases at V and 5 bases at J, with 8 bases in the middle. CDR3: CASTQGETQYF. CDR3 nucleotides: TGTGCCAGCACCCAGGGGGAGACCCAGTACTTC.

J is TRBJ2-7 and V is TRBV6-1; maybe TRBD1 (5 bases). V lost 0 bases and J 3 bases, leaving 12 bases between the germline ends. Germline-derived CDR1 and CDR2 are MNHNS and SASEGT. The CDR3 spans 15 residues. As DNA, the CDR3 is TGTGCCAGCAGTGAAGCAGGGGCTTACCGCTACGAGCAGTACTTC. Amino acid sequence: CASSEAGAYRYEQYF.

The J gene is TRBJ2-7, the V gene TRBV9; 7 bases agree with TRBD1. CDR3 length equals 13 residues. The V gene's germline CDR1 is SGDLS and CDR2 YYNGEE. With V trimmed by 4 bases and J by 2 bases, 3 bases remained unmatched. The CDR3 coding sequence is TGTGCCAGCAGCTCGGGACAGACCTACGAGCAGTACTTC. Protein sequence: CASSSGQTYEQYF. Looking up the rest from reference TRBV9 and TRBJ2-7 gives the full variable domain: DSGVTQTPKHLITATGQRVTLRCSPRSGDLSVYWYQQSLDQGLQFLIQYYNGEERAKGNILERFSAQQFPDLHSELNLSSLELGDSALYFCASSSGQTYEQYFGPGTRLTVT.

V is TRBV4-1 and J is TRBJ2-1, with 13 bases matching TRBD2. J lost 3 bases, V lost 4 bases, and 12 bases had no gene match. CDR3 length: 19 amino acids. The germline V gene has CDR1 MGHRA and CDR2 YSYEKL. This chain's CDR3 is CASSPFGTSGVRGYNEQFF. The CDR3 DNA follows: TGCGCCAGCAGCCCTTTCGGGACTAGCGGGGTAAGAGGCTACAATGAGCAGTTCTTC.

The rearrangement uses TRBV29-1 and TRBJ2-7, with D possibly being TRBD1 (6 bases). Germline CDR1 reads SQVTM; CDR2 reads ANQGSEA. V lost 4 bases, J lost 2 bases, and 12 bases lay in between. CDR3 length equals 13 residues. CDR3 in DNA: TGCAGCGTTGCGCAGGGGTCAACCTACGAGCAGTACTTC. The encoded protein is CSVAQGSTYEQYF.

V usage is TRBV6-1 and J usage is TRBJ1-5; D uncertain. The CDR3 extends over 16 amino acids. Germline V lookup: CDR1 MNHNS, CDR2 SASEGT. Between the trimmed V and J ends, which lost 4 bases and 7 bases, there was a span of 20 bases. For the CDR3, the DNA is TGTGCCAGCAGTGGTTCGGAAATTTCCGCTATCCAGCCCCAGCATTTT. This translates into CASSGSEISAIQPQHF.

The gene calls are TRBV5-5 and TRBJ2-6; TRBD1 matches 8 bases. The CDR3 has 17 amino acids. Germline trimming cut 4 bases from V and 2 bases from J; bases unmatched to any gene: 8. The germline V gene encodes CDR1 SGHKS and CDR2 YYEKEE (reference sequence). The CDR3 DNA sequence: TGTGCCAGCAGCCGAGGGGCAGGGGGCACTGGGGCCAACGTCCTGACTTTC. This encodes CASSRGAGGTGANVLTF.

The J gene is TRBJ1-4, the V gene TRBV14, with 10 bases that match TRBD1. The germline gives CDR1 SGHDN, CDR2 FVKESK. The CDR3 covers 15 residues. V shed 0 bases, J shed 8 bases, and the junction held 3 bases outside the gene matches. CDR3: CASSQETGGGEKLFF. CDR3 DNA: TGTGCCAGCAGCCAAGAGACAGGGGGCGGCGAAAAACTGTTTTTT.

The chain recombines TRBV5-1 with TRBJ2-1; D tentatively reads TRBD1 or TRBD2 (6 bases each). In germline, CDR1 is SGHRS, CDR2 YFSETQ. The CDR3 is 16 residues long. With 6 bases removed from V and 2 bases from J, the gap between germline ends came to 18 bases. The CDR3 DNA follows: TGCGCCAGCATGGAGGGGGGTAGGCTCCCCTACAATGAGCAGTTCTTC. This codes for CASMEGGRLPYNEQFF.

The chain recombines TRBV11-2 with TRBJ2-1, with a weak D call TRBD1 (5 bases). Germline V gene sequence: CDR1 SGHAT, CDR2 FQNNGV. The CDR3 runs 15 residues. Trimming took off 5 bases at V and 5 bases at J, with 16 bases between the two ends. The chain's CDR3 is CASSLWTSRHNEQFF. The CDR3 DNA follows: TGTGCCAGCAGCCTTTGGACAAGTCGGCACAATGAGCAGTTCTTC.

The J gene is TRBJ2-3, the V gene TRBV5-1, with unresolved D. Germline CDR1 SGHRS, CDR2 YFSETQ. The CDR3 spans 16 residues. V was pared by 0 bases and J by 1 base, with 12 bases between. CDR3 bases: TGCGCCAGCAGCTTGGTGGCCTCCCGGGGCACAGATACGCAGTATTTT. This encodes CASSLVASRGTDTQYF.

The CDR3 sequence is CATSSQGFRETQYF. CDR3 DNA sequence: TGTGCCACCAGCAGCCAGGGGTTTCGGGAGACCCAGTACTTC. The chain recombines TRBV15 with TRBJ2-5, with D possibly TRBD1 on 6 matching bases. Germline values: CDR1 LNHNV, CDR2 YYDKDF (reference sequence). Trimming pared 3 bases from V and 5 bases from J, leaving 13 bases between. The CDR3 length is 14 residues. The whole variable domain, remainder taken from reference TRBV15 and TRBJ2-5, is DAMVIQNPRYQVTQFGKPVTLSCSQTLNHNVMYWYQQKSSQAPKLLFHYYDKDFNNEADTPDNFQSRRPNTSFCFLDIRSPGLGDTAMYLCATSSQGFRETQYFGPGTRLLVL.

This chain links TRBV2 with TRBJ2-1; 10 bases fit TRBD2. The V and J ends lost 7 bases and 0 bases, in that order; junction bases with no gene match: 12. The CDR3 has 18 amino acids. The germline V gene has CDR1 SNHLY and CDR2 FYNNEI. The CDR3 reads CASKPLAGGLPSYNEQFF. DNA of the CDR3: TGTGCCAGCAAACCCTTAGCGGGAGGCTTGCCCTCCTACAATGAGCAGTTCTTC.

J is TRBJ2-7 and V is TRBV4-1; D may be TRBD1 or TRBD2 (5 bases each). Trimming pared 1 base from V and 2 bases from J, leaving 18 bases between. Germline-derived CDR1 and CDR2 are MGHRA and YSYEKL. There are 17 residues in the CDR3. CDR3 sequence reads: CASSQVLDARGAYEQYF. The CDR3 DNA reads as TGCGCCAGCAGCCAAGTCCTGGATGCCCGAGGGGCCTACGAGCAGTACTTC.

Only one count was recorded for this clone. The chain links TRBV18 to TRBJ2-5; D remains ambiguous. CDR3 length: 13 residues. CDR1 is KGHSH, CDR2 LQKENI, per germline. With 3 bases removed from V and 5 bases from J, the gap between germline ends came to 10 bases. The CDR3 spells CASSPTPYETQYF. The CDR3 region has the DNA TGTGCCAGCTCACCTACACCTTACGAGACCCAGTACTTC.

V is TRBV7-2 and J is TRBJ2-7; no firm D call. The V gene's germline CDR1 is SGHTA and CDR2 FQGNSA. Trimming removed 5 bases at V and 4 bases at J, with 15 bases between. The CDR3 sequence is 14 residues long. Here the CDR3 DNA reads TGTGCCAGCAGCCAGCTAGTTCCGACTTACGAGCAGTACTTC. This gives the protein CASSQLVPTYEQYF.

J is TRBJ2-2 and V is TRBV5-1, with D possibly called TRBD1 or TRBD2 (6 bases each). The V gene's germline CDR1 is SGHRS and CDR2 YFSETQ. The CDR3 has 15 residues. V lost 1 base, J lost 6 bases, and 13 bases lay in between. Here the CDR3 reads CASSLKGGNAGELFF. In DNA form, the CDR3 reads TGCGCCAGCAGCTTGAAGGGGGGAAACGCCGGGGAGCTGTTTTTT.

The V gene is TRBV6-1, the J gene TRBJ1-5, with 8 bases fitting TRBD1. The V segment lost 4 bases and the J segment 4 bases; nucleotides outside the gene matches: 12. The CDR3 length is 17 residues. From germline, CDR1 is MNHNS and CDR2 SASEGT. The CDR3 DNA is TGTGCCAGCAGTGGCCGCCTACCGGGGACAGGAAATCAGCCCCAGCATTTT. Translating it yields CASSGRLPGTGNQPQHF.

The CDR3, as DNA: TGTGCCAGCACCAACTTGGGTGATGGGGTGACTAGCGGGACTTACAATGAGCAGTTCTTC. Residues: CASTNLGDGVTSGTYNEQFF. The gene calls are TRBV28 and TRBJ2-1; TRBD2 aligns across 11 bases. V lost 7 bases, J lost 4 bases, and 21 bases stayed unmatched. The CDR3 spans 20 residues. Germline V lookup: CDR1 MDHEN, CDR2 SYDVKM.

As for this clone: The same CDR3 also results from other DNA sequences found in this sample. The J gene is TRBJ2-1, the V gene TRBV20-1, with D perhaps matching TRBD1 (5 bases). V lost 5 bases and J lost 4, with 6 bases in between. This CDR3 is built from 11 residues. Germline loops: CDR1 DFQATT, CDR2 SNEGSKA (reference sequence). The CDR3 loop reads CSADSYNEQFF. For the CDR3, the DNA is TGCAGTGCTGACAGTTACAATGAGCAGTTCTTC.

This clone was detected once. The genes are TRBV27 and TRBJ2-7; 14 bases are a match to TRBD2. The CDR3 loop spans 19 amino acids. The germline V gene encodes CDR1 MNHEY and CDR2 SMNVEV (reference sequence). J was trimmed by 3 bases and V by 4 bases; bases with no gene match: 14. In DNA, the CDR3 is TGTGCCAGCAGTTCCTCTCTCGGGACTAGCGGGGGACTCCTCTACGAGCAGTACTTC. This codes for CASSSSLGTSGGLLYEQYF.

J is TRBJ2-3 and V is TRBV5-1, with D uncertain. CDR1 and CDR2 (germline): SGHRS, YFSETQ. V lost 0 bases to trimming and J lost 1 base, with 9 bases between them. The length of the CDR3 is 15 residues. The CDR3 sequence is CASSLDPFGTDTQYF. In nucleotides, the CDR3 is TGCGCCAGCAGCTTGGATCCCTTTGGCACAGATACGCAGTATTTT.